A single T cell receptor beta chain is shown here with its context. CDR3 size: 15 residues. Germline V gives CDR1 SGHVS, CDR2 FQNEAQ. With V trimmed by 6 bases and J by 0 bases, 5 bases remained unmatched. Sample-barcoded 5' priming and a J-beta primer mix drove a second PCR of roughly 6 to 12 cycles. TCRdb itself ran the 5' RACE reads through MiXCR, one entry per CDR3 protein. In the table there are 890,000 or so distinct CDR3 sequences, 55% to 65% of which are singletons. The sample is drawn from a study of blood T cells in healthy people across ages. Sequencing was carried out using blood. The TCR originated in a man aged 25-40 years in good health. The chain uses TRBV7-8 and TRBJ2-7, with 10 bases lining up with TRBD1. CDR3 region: CASRLGTGVSYEQYF. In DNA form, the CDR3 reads TGTGCCAGCAGACTGGGGACAGGGGTCTCCTACGAGCAGTACTTC. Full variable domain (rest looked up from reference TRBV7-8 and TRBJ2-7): GAGVSQSPRYKVAKRGQDVALRCDPISGHVSLFWYQQALGQGPEFLTYFQNEAQLDKSGLPSDRFFAERPEGSVSTLKIQRTQQEDSAVYLCASRLGTGVSYEQYFGPGTRLTVT.